This T cell receptor beta chain was observed in a study of cytomegalovirus exposure and HLA in healthy donors. For the study at large: It was reported in a later analysis that the same platform had been used for the 120 or so validation repertoires as for the approximately 670 first-cohort repertoires. Study-level results: For cytomegalovirus status, the classifier reportedly gave diagnoses with high specificity and sensitivity.

Assay used: immunoSEQ multiplex PCR; TCRdb lists only in-frame clones, some missing. Of about 68,000 clones listed, 90% to 95% are singletons. Note on this clone: Its antigen is not identified.

V was pared by 5 bases and J by 2 bases, with 4 bases of the junction left unmatched. Germline V lookup: CDR1 MDHEN, CDR2 SYDVKM. The CDR3 extends over 14 amino acids. The source of this sequence is a man between 18 and 29 years old in good health and CMV-seronegative. The specimen was PBMCs. The chain couples TRBV28 to TRBJ2-7; the match to TRBD2 covers 9 bases. The CDR3 region is CASSMTSGPYEQYF. For the CDR3, the DNA is TGTGCCAGCAGTATGACTAGCGGACCCTACGAGCAGTACTTC.